Listed here are 27 T cell receptor beta chains from one sample, sequenced in a study of T cells after yellow fever vaccination. TCRdb re-called the 5' RACE reads with MiXCR, one entry per CDR3 protein. In the table there are 250,000 to 350,000 distinct CDR3 sequences, about 4.5% of which are singletons. This material consisted of PBMCs, taken 15 days after the yellow fever booster vaccination. These receptors originate from a man aged 18 to 30 who received the YFV17D yellow fever vaccine.

This clonotype was detected only a few times. The chain is built from TRBV5-1 and TRBJ2-7, with a tentative D call TRBD1 (6 bases). Germline loops: CDR1 SGHRS, CDR2 YFSETQ. Trimming took off 0 bases at V and 5 bases at J, with 12 bases between the two ends. This CDR3 spans 14 amino acids. The chain's CDR3 is CASSLGQGLHEQYF. CDR3 DNA sequence: TGCGCCAGCAGCTTGGGGCAGGGGTTGCACGAGCAGTACTTC.

This chain uses TRBV6-1 with TRBJ2-3; 8 nucleotides align to TRBD2. The germline gives CDR1 MNHNS, CDR2 SASEGT. The V gene end was trimmed by 9 bases and the J gene end by 4 bases; junction bases not matched to a gene: 12. The CDR3 sequence is 15 residues long. The CDR3 DNA is TGTGCCAGTACCCCCGGGGGGGGGGCCTCAGATACGCAGTATTTT. Its translation is CASTPGGGASDTQYF.

This clonotype appeared a few times. The chain joins TRBV6-5 to TRBJ2-4, with 7 bases lining up with TRBD1. Germline V lookup: CDR1 MNHEY, CDR2 SVGAGI. The CDR3 loop spans 15 amino acids. V trimming: 5 bases; J trimming: 6 bases; junction bases outside the gene matches: 10. The CDR3 DNA follows: TGTGCCAGCAGTCCCCCGGGACAGCCCCGAAACATTCAGTACTTC. Translated: CASSPPGQPRNIQYF.

A few counts support this clonotype. The J gene is TRBJ2-3, the V gene TRBV7-2; the match to TRBD2 covers 16 bases. V dropped 5 bases and J dropped 3; count of bases not matched to a gene: 5. The germline gives CDR1 SGHTA, CDR2 FQGNSA. CDR3 size: 17 residues. CDR3 in amino acids: CASSPGTSGGDTDTQYF. The CDR3 DNA is TGTGCCAGCAGCCCTGGGACTAGCGGGGGGGATACAGATACGCAGTATTTT.

This clonotype was seen ten or more times. The rearrangement links TRBV6-5 to TRBJ2-1; 7 positions match TRBD1. Germline values: CDR1 MNHEY, CDR2 SVGAGI. Trimming took 6 bases from V and 0 from J; bases not matched to a gene: 5. The length of the CDR3 is 15 residues. CDR3 coding DNA: TGTGCCAGCAGCATACAGGGGAGCTCCTACAATGAGCAGTTCTTC. Translation: CASSIQGSSYNEQFF.

This chain connects TRBV27 to TRBJ1-6, with 10 positions matching TRBD1. Germline V gene lookup returns CDR1 MNHEY and CDR2 SMNVEV (reference sequence). V shed 5 bases, J shed 7 bases, and the junction held 5 bases outside the gene matches. This CDR3 has 15 residues. The CDR3 coding sequence is TGTGCCAGCAGTCCGGGACAGGGGTGGAATTCACCCCTCCACTTT. Its translation is CASSPGQGWNSPLHF.

This clonotype was counted at least ten times. The genes are TRBV7-2 and TRBJ1-4; no clear D. CDR1 is SGHTA and CDR2 is FQGNSA in the germline V gene. Trimming cost V 5 bases and J 5 bases, with 12 bases left between them. This CDR3 region has 14 residues. In DNA, the CDR3 is TGTGCCAGCAGCCCCCGCGTCATAAATGAAAAACTGTTTTTT. This translates into CASSPRVINEKLFF.

This rearrangement joins TRBV4-1 to TRBJ2-1, with 11 bases matching TRBD2. V lost 1 base, J lost 5 bases, and 13 bases stayed unmatched. This CDR3 has 19 residues. CDR1 is MGHRA, CDR2 YSYEKL, per germline. The CDR3 here is CASSQAGSGGAYQNNEQFF. In nucleotides, the CDR3 is TGCGCCAGCAGCCAAGCGGGTAGCGGGGGGGCTTACCAAAACAATGAGCAGTTCTTC.

This clonotype showed up many times. J is TRBJ2-1 and V is TRBV9, with D perhaps TRBD1 (5 bases). The CDR3 spans 13 residues. CDR1 and CDR2 from the germline V gene are SGDLS and YYNGEE. Trimming shortened V by 2 bases and J by 5 bases, and 8 bases separated the two germline ends. CDR3 in amino acids: CASSVRQNNEQFF. CDR3 coding DNA: TGTGCCAGCAGCGTCCGACAGAACAATGAGCAGTTCTTC.

This clonotype has ten or more counts. CDR3 region: CSARSPGHNQPQHF. The CDR3 coding sequence is TGCAGTGCTAGGAGTCCAGGACATAATCAGCCCCAGCATTTT. The rearrangement joins TRBV20-1 to TRBJ1-5; D perhaps matches TRBD1 (5 bases). CDR1 and CDR2 from the germline V gene are DFQATT and SNEGSKA (reference sequence). V lost 3 bases and J lost 4, with 13 bases in between. This CDR3 region has 14 residues.

This clonotype was recorded at least ten times. This chain uses TRBV6-6 with TRBJ2-1; D tentatively fits TRBD1 or TRBD2 (5 bases each). Trimming removed 2 bases from V and 8 bases from J, with 19 bases in between. CDR3 length: 16 residues. CDR1 is MNHNY and CDR2 is SVGAGI in the germline V gene (reference sequence). The CDR3 is CASSYPEKGWDHEQFF. CDR3 DNA: TGTGCCAGCAGTTACCCGGAGAAGGGGTGGGACCATGAGCAGTTCTTC.

This clonotype has more than one count but fewer than ten. The chain employs TRBV4-2 and TRBJ1-4; D ambiguous. This CDR3 is 16 amino acids long. The germline V gene encodes CDR1 LGHNA and CDR2 YNFKEQ. Trimming left V 4 bases short and J 7 bases short, with 19 bases between. CDR3 DNA: TGTGCCAGCAGCCTTTCAAGAGACCTTAGTCCTGAAAAACTGTTTTTT. Translating it yields CASSLSRDLSPEKLFF.

In its sample, this clonotype was seen many times. The chain has TRBV20-1 and TRBJ2-7; D not certain. Germline V gene data show CDR1 as DFQATT and CDR2 as SNEGSKA (reference sequence). V was trimmed by 2 bases and J by 5 bases, leaving 10 bases between them. The CDR3 spans 12 residues. CDR3 residues: CSARSHANEQYF. CDR3 DNA sequence: TGCAGTGCTAGATCCCACGCGAACGAGCAGTACTTC.

At least ten counts were recorded for this clonotype. J is TRBJ2-1 and V is TRBV7-2; TRBD1 matches 9 bases. Germline V gene lookup returns CDR1 SGHTA and CDR2 FQGNSA. V shed 4 bases, J shed 3 bases, and the junction held 4 bases outside the gene matches. This CDR3 is 15 amino acids long. The CDR3 protein is CASSSDRGSYNEQFF. The CDR3 coding sequence is TGTGCCAGCAGCTCCGACAGGGGGAGCTACAATGAGCAGTTCTTC.

This clonotype was detected ten times or more. This chain joins TRBV29-1 and TRBJ1-1, with D hard to call. The CDR3 spans 11 residues. Germline V gene lookup returns CDR1 SQVTM and CDR2 ANQGSEA. Trimming took 5 bases from V and 1 from J, leaving 5 bases between them. The CDR3 reads CSVPANTEAFF. The CDR3 DNA is TGCAGCGTTCCCGCGAACACTGAAGCTTTCTTT.

This clonotype occurred many times. The rearrangement links TRBV2 to TRBJ1-6; TRBD1 matches at 10 bases. CDR3 size: 15 residues. Per germline, CDR1 SNHLY and CDR2 FYNNEI. The V segment lost 5 bases and the J segment 8 bases; nucleotides outside the gene matches: 6. CDR3 DNA: TGTGCCAGCAGTCCGTCCGGGACAGGGGATTCACCCCTCCACTTT. Amino acid sequence: CASSPSGTGDSPLHF. Based on the CDR3 plus reference TRBV2 and TRBJ1-6, the full variable domain is EPEVTQTPSHQVTQMGQEVILRCVPISNHLYFYWYRQILGQKVEFLVSFYNNEISEKSEIFDDQFSVERPDGSNFTLKIRSTKLEDSAMYFCASSPSGTGDSPLHFGNGTRLTVT.

This clonotype was seen repeatedly, ten times or more. The chain is built from TRBV5-1 and TRBJ1-1, with D perhaps matching TRBD1 (6 bases). Germline V gene lookup returns CDR1 SGHRS and CDR2 YFSETQ. The CDR3 runs to 14 residues. V dropped 6 bases and J dropped 2 bases, with 14 bases sitting between them. For the CDR3, the DNA is TGCGCCAGCACCCCCACGACAGGCAACACTGAAGCTTTCTTT. Translating gives CASTPTTGNTEAFF.

This clonotype was recorded at least ten times. This chain links TRBV28 with TRBJ2-5, with D perhaps TRBD2 (6 bases). V lost 2 bases and J 0 bases, leaving 10 bases between the germline ends. The CDR3 is 15 amino acids. The germline CDR1 and CDR2 sequences are MDHEN and SYDVKM. The CDR3 nucleotides read TGTGCCAGCAGTTTACGGGGGAGATACCAAGAGACCCAGTACTTC. Translating gives CASSLRGRYQETQYF.

This clonotype was counted only a few times. V is TRBV5-1 and J is TRBJ1-3; a possible D gene is TRBD1 (5 bases). CDR1 is SGHRS, CDR2 YFSETQ, per germline. The CDR3 consists of 16 residues. The V gene lost 2 bases and the J gene lost 0 bases, with 12 bases spanning the gap. Written as DNA, the CDR3 is TGCGCCAGCAGCTTTGATGGACATTTCTCTGGAAACACCATATATTTT. Encoded protein: CASSFDGHFSGNTIYF.

The sample holds a few counts of this clonotype. The V and J genes are TRBV3-1 and TRBJ1-2; D gene unclear. This CDR3 has 13 residues. Trimming took 3 bases from V and 7 from J, leaving 12 bases between them. Germline CDR1 reads LGHDT; CDR2 reads YNNKEL (reference sequence). As DNA, the CDR3 is TGTGCCAGCAGCCATCGAGGCGCAGGTGGCTACACCTTC. Translation: CASSHRGAGGYTF.

The rearrangement joins TRBV7-9 to TRBJ2-1, with TRBD2 matching over 10 bases. The V gene end was trimmed by 4 bases and the J gene end by 5 bases; junction bases not matched to a gene: 14. Germline loops: CDR1 SEHNR, CDR2 FQNEAQ (reference sequence). CDR3 length equals 18 residues. This CDR3 is CASSYPSRGAGGNNEQFF. CDR3 in DNA: TGTGCCAGCAGCTACCCCTCGAGGGGAGCGGGGGGGAACAATGAGCAGTTCTTC.

This clonotype was observed at least ten times. The chain combines TRBV10-3 with TRBJ2-5; D gene uncertain. The CDR3 has 12 amino acids. The V and J ends lost 8 bases and 0 bases respectively, with 7 bases between them. Germline V gene data show CDR1 as ENHRY and CDR2 as SYGVKD. DNA of the CDR3: TGTGCCATCGGCGGTTACCAAGAGACCCAGTACTTC. Its translation is CAIGGYQETQYF.

This clonotype was observed at least ten times. V gene TRBV4-3 combines with J gene TRBJ2-5, with a weak D call TRBD2 (6 bases). V was clipped by 2 bases and J by 0 bases, with 7 bases between them. The CDR3 covers 14 residues. Germline V gene sequence: CDR1 LGHNA, CDR2 YSLEER. For the CDR3, the DNA is TGCGCCAGCAGCCAACGGGACTACCAAGAGACCCAGTACTTC. Its translation is CASSQRDYQETQYF.

The chain carries TRBV29-1 and TRBJ2-2, with 10 positions matching TRBD1. Germline CDR1 SQVTM, CDR2 ANQGSEA. The CDR3 spans 16 residues. V lost 1 base to trimming and J lost 6 bases; unmatched junction nucleotides: 8. The CDR3 is CSVEADGTGVAGELFF. The CDR3 nucleotides read TGCAGCGTTGAAGCGGATGGGACAGGGGTTGCCGGGGAGCTGTTTTTT.

Ten or more counts support this clonotype. The V and J genes are TRBV6-5 and TRBJ2-4; D perhaps matches TRBD2 (5 bases). This CDR3 has 16 residues. V lost 0 bases, J lost 2 bases, and 11 bases lay in between. Germline-derived CDR1 and CDR2 are MNHEY and SVGAGI. CDR3 region: CASSYSGVGTKNIQYF. The CDR3 DNA follows: TGTGCCAGCAGTTACTCTGGGGTCGGGACCAAAAACATTCAGTACTTC.

This clonotype was recorded a few times. The gene calls are TRBV7-2 and TRBJ2-5; TRBD1 is a possible D gene (6 bases). Trimming shortened V by 5 bases and J by 3 bases, and 10 bases separated the two germline ends. The germline V gene has CDR1 SGHTA and CDR2 FQGNSA. The CDR3 contains 13 residues. In DNA, the CDR3 is TGTGCCAGCAGCGATGGGACAAAAGAGACCCAGTACTTC. Amino acid sequence: CASSDGTKETQYF.

Ten or more counts support this clonotype. The V and J genes are TRBV20-1 and TRBJ2-3, with 11 bases that match TRBD2. Germline V gives CDR1 DFQATT, CDR2 SNEGSKA (reference sequence). The CDR3 spans 15 residues. The V segment lost 3 bases and the J segment 2 bases; nucleotides outside the gene matches: 4. The CDR3 sequence: CSARASGGYTDTQYF. The CDR3 DNA reads TGCAGTGCTAGGGCTAGCGGGGGGTACACAGATACGCAGTATTTT.